These 6 T cell receptor beta chains came from one sample sequenced in a study of OX40 agonist ivuxolimab in advanced cancers. Repertoires were generated with immunoSEQ multiplex PCR, while TCRdb's copy carries only in-frame clones and drops some. The sample lists 60,000 or so clones; approximately 85% were seen once. The material was CD4+ or CD8+ T cells sorted from blood, obtained in a trial of the OX40 agonist ivuxolimab. The origin of the receptors is an adult with an advanced solid tumor such as melanoma, head and neck, liver or kidney cancer.

The V call is TRBV5-1, the J call TRBJ2-7; D possibly corresponds to TRBD1 (6 bases). The CDR3 totals 15 residues. The germline CDR1 and CDR2 sequences are SGHRS and YFSETQ. V was cut by 4 bases and J by 6 bases, with 20 bases left in between. CDR3 coding DNA: TGCGCCAGCAGCCCCTTGCAGGGGAATTCGGGCGAGCAGTACTTC. Encoded protein: CASSPLQGNSGEQYF.

This clone showed up just once. This chain uses TRBV15 with TRBJ2-1; 9 positions agree with TRBD1. V dropped 6 bases and J dropped 2; count of bases not matched to a gene: 8. CDR1 and CDR2 (germline): LNHNV, YYDKDF (reference sequence). There are 16 residues in the CDR3. DNA of the CDR3: TGTGCCACCAGTGAAGCCGGGACAGGGACCTACAATGAGCAGTTCTTC. Translation: CATSEAGTGTYNEQFF.

The chain couples TRBV5-1 to TRBJ2-1, with TRBD1 matching 7 bases. Germline values: CDR1 SGHRS, CDR2 YFSETQ. There are 16 residues in the CDR3. Trimming at V came to 4 bases and at J to 4 bases, leaving 11 bases not matched to a gene. The CDR3 coding sequence is TGCGCCAGCAGCACCACTACAGGGGTTTTTTACAATGAGCAGTTCTTC. It codes for CASSTTTGVFYNEQFF.

V and J are TRBV2 and TRBJ2-2; D is ambiguous. V dropped 7 bases and J dropped 0 bases, with 9 bases sitting between them. Germline V lookup: CDR1 SNHLY, CDR2 FYNNEI. This CDR3 is built from 14 residues. The DNA for the CDR3 is TGTGCCAGCATAACGGTTTCGAACACCGGGGAGCTGTTTTTT. It specifies CASITVSNTGELFF. Drawing the rest from reference TRBV2 and TRBJ2-2, the complete variable domain is EPEVTQTPSHQVTQMGQEVILRCVPISNHLYFYWYRQILGQKVEFLVSFYNNEISEKSEIFDDQFSVERPDGSNFTLKIRSTKLEDSAMYFCASITVSNTGELFFGEGSRLTVL.

This clone was seen a single time. The CDR3 DNA reads as TGTGCCAGCAGCCAAGTGCGTCGGGAGAACACCGGGGAGCTGTTTTTT. This encodes CASSQVRRENTGELFF. V and J are TRBV4-2 and TRBJ2-2; tentatively, D is TRBD2 (5 bases). Trimming removed 1 base at V and 1 base at J, with 10 bases between. CDR1 and CDR2 (germline): LGHNA, YNFKEQ. The CDR3 totals 16 residues.

The genes are TRBV6-6 and TRBJ2-2, with D perhaps matching TRBD2 (5 bases). Germline values: CDR1 MNHNY, CDR2 SVGAGI (reference sequence). The ends were cut back, 7 bases at V and 5 bases at J, with 20 bases in the middle. CDR3 length equals 16 residues. CDR3 in DNA: TGTGCCAGCACCCAAGGCGGGCTAGCTTCGACCGGGGAGCTGTTTTTT. Amino acid sequence: CASTQGGLASTGELFF.